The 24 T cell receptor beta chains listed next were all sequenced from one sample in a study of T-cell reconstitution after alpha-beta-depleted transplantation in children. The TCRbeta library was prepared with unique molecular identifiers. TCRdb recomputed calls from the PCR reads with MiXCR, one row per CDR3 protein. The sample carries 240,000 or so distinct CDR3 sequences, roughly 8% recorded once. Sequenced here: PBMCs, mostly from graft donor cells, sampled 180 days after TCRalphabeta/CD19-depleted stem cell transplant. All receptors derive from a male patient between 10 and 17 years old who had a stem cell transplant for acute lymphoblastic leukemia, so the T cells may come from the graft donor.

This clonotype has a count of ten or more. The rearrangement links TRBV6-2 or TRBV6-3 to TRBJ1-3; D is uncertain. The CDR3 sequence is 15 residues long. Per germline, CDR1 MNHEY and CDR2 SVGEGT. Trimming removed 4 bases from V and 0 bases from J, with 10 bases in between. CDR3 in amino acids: CASSFRTGSGNTIYF. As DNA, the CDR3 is TGTGCCAGCAGTTTTCGTACCGGCTCTGGAAACACCATATATTTT.

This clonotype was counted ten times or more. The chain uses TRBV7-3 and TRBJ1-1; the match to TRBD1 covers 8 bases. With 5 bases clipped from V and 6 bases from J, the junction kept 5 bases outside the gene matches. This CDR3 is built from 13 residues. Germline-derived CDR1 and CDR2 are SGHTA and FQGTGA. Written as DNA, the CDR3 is TGTGCCAGCAGCCCGCGACAGGGGTCTGAAGCTTTCTTT. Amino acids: CASSPRQGSEAFF. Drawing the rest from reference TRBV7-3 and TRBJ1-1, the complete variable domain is GAGVSQTPSNKVTEKGKYVELRCDPISGHTALYWYRQSLGQGPEFLIYFQGTGAADDSGLPNDRFFAVRPEGSVSTLKIQRTERGDSAVYLCASSPRQGSEAFFGQGTRLTVV.

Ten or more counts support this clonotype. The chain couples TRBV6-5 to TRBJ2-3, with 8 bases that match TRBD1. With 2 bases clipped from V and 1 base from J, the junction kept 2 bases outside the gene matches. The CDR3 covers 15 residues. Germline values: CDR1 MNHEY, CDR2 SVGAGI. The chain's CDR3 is CASSYPTGGTDTQYF. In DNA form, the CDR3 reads TGTGCCAGCAGTTACCCGACAGGGGGCACAGATACGCAGTATTTT.

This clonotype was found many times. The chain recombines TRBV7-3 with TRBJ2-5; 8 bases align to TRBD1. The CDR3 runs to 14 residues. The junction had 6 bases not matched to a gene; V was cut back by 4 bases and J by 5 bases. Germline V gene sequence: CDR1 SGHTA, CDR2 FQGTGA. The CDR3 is CASSSTGAGETQYF. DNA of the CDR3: TGTGCCAGCAGCTCGACAGGGGCGGGGGAGACCCAGTACTTC.

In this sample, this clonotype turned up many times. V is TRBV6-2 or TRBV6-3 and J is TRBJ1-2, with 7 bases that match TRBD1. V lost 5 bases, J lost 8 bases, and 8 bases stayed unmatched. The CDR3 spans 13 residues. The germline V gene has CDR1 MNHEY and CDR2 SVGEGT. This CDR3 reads CASSPRQGRGYTF. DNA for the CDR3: TGTGCCAGCAGTCCACGACAGGGCAGGGGCTACACCTTC.

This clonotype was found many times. The CDR3 DNA reads as TGTGCCAGCAGCCCTCCAGGGGCTCTAGCCAAAAACATTCAGTACTTC. Translated: CASSPPGALAKNIQYF. The V gene is TRBV7-9, the J gene TRBJ2-4, with D possibly being TRBD1 (6 bases). The V gene lost 5 bases and the J gene lost 0 bases, with 14 bases spanning the gap. Germline CDR1 SEHNR, CDR2 FQNEAQ (reference sequence). CDR3 length: 16 residues.

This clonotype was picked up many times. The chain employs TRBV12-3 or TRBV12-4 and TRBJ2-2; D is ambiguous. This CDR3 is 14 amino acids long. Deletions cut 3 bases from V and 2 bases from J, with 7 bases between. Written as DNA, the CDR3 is TGTGCCAGCAGTTTGGTCAGAAACACCGGGGAGCTGTTTTTT. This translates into CASSLVRNTGELFF.

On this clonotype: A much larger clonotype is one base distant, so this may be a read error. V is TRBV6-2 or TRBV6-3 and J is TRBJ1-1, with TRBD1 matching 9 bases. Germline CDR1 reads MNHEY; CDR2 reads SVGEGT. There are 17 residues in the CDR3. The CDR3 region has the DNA TGTGCCAGCAGTTACTCGACAGGGGGTCGTATGAACTCTGAAGCTTTCTTT. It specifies CASSYSTGGRMNSEAFF.

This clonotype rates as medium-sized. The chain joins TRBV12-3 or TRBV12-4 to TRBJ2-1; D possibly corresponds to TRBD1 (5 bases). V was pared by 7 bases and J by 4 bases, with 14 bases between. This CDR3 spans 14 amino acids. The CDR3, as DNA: TGTGCCAGCACGACCATGACAGATTACAATGAGCAGTTCTTC. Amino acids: CASTTMTDYNEQFF.

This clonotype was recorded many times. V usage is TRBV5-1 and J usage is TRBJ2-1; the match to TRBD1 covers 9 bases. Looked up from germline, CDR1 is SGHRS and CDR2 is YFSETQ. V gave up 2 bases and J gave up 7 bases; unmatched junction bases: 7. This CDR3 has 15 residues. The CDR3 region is CASSLRTGAHNEQFF. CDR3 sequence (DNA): TGCGCCAGCAGCTTAAGGACAGGGGCTCATAATGAGCAGTTCTTC.

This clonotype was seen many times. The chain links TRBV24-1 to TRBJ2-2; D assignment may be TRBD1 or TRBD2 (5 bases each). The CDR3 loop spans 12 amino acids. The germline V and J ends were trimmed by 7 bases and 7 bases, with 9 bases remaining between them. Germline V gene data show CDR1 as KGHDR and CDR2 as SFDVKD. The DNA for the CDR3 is TGTGCCACCAGCGAGGGGTTCGGGGAGCTGTTTTTT. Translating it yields CATSEGFGELFF.

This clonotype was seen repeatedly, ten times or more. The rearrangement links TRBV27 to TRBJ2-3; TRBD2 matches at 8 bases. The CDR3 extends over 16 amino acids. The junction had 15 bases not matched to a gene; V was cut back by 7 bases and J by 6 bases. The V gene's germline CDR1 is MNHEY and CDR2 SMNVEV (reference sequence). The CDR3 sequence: CASKPSQRGYLDTQYF. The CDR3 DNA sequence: TGTGCCAGCAAACCCTCACAGCGGGGGTATCTGGATACGCAGTATTTT.

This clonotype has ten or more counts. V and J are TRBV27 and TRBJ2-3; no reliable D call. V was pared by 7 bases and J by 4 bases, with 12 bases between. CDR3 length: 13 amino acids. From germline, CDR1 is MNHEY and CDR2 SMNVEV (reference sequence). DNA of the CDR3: TGTGCCAGCAATTCCTTGTCATCAGATACGCAGTATTTT. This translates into CASNSLSSDTQYF.

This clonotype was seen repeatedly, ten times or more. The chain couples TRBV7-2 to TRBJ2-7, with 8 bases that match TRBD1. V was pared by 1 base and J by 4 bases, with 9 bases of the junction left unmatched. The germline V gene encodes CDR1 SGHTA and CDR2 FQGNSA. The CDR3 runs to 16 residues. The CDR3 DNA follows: TGTGCCAGCAGCTTAGGATATAACAGGGGGGTTTACGAGCAGTACTTC. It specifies CASSLGYNRGVYEQYF.

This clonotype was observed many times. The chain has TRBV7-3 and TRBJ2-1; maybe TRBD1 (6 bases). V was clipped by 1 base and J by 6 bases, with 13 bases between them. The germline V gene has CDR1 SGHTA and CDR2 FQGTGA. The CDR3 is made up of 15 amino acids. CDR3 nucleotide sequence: TGTGCCAGCAGCTTAAGGGACACCCGCTCCAATGAGCAGTTCTTC. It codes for CASSLRDTRSNEQFF.

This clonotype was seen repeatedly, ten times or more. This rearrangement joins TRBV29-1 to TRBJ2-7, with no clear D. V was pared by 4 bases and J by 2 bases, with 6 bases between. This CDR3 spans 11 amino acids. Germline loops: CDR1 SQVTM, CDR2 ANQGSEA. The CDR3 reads CSVGGTYEQYF. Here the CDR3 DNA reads TGCAGCGTTGGCGGCACCTACGAGCAGTACTTC.

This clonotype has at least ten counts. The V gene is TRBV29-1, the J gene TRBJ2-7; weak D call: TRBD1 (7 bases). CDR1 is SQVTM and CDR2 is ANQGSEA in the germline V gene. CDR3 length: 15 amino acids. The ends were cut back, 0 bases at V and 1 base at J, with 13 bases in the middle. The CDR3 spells CSVEEVTGRSYEQYF. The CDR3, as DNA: TGCAGCGTTGAAGAAGTGACAGGGAGGTCCTACGAGCAGTACTTC.

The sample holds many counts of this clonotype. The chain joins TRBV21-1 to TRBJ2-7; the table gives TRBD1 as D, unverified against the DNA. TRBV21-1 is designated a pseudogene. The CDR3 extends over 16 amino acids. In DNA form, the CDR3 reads TGTGCCAGCAGCAAAGCGGGGGGGGGCGGCTCCTACGAGCAGTACTTC. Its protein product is CASSKAGGGGSYEQYF.

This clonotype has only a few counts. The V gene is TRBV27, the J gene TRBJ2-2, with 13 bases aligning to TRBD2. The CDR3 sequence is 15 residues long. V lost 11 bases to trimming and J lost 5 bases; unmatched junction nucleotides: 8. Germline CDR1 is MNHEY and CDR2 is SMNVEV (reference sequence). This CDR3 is CAARTSGSKTGELFF. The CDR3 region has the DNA TGTGCCGCCCGGACTAGCGGGAGTAAGACCGGGGAGCTGTTTTTT.

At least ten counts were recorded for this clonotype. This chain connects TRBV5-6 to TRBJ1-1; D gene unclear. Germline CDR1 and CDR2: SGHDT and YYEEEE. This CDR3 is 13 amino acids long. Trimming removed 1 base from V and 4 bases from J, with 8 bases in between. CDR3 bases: TGTGCCAGCAGCTTGAGACTGAGCACTGAAGCTTTCTTT. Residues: CASSLRLSTEAFF.

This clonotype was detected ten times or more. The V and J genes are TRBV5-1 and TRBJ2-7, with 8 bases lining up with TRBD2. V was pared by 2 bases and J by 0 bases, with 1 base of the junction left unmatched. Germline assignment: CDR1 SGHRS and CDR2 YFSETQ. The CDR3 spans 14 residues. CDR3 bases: TGCGCCAGCAGCTTACTAGCGGACTCCTACGAGCAGTACTTC. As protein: CASSLLADSYEQYF.

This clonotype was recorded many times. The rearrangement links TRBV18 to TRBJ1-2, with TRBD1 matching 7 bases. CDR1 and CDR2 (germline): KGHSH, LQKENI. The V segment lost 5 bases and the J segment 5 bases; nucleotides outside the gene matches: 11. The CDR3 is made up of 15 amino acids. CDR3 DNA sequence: TGTGCCAGCTCATCCCTTTCCGGGACAGATTATGGCTACACCTTC. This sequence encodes CASSSLSGTDYGYTF.

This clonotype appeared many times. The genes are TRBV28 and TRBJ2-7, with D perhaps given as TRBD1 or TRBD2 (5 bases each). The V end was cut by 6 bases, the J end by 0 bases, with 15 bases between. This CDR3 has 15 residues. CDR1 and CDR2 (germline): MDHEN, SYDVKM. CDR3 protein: CASSAPPGTSYEQYF. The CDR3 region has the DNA TGTGCCAGCAGCGCGCCCCCCGGGACCTCCTACGAGCAGTACTTC.

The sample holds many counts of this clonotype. CDR3 protein: CASSRAGFTGELFF. The CDR3 coding sequence is TGTGCCAGCAGCCGGGCAGGGTTCACCGGGGAGCTGTTTTTT. The chain links TRBV7-2 to TRBJ2-2; the D gene is possibly TRBD1 (5 bases). CDR3 length: 14 amino acids. Germline V gene sequence: CDR1 SGHTA, CDR2 FQGNSA. V gave up 5 bases and J gave up 4 bases, with 11 bases separating them.